This TCR beta chain was identified in a study of cytomegalovirus exposure and HLA in healthy donors. Findings and limits, study-wide: In an earlier analysis, most TCR beta V segments were productive about 87% or about 30% of the time. Several top significant clusters appeared, in a later analysis, to be linked to common viral pathogens. 87-base-pair reads could not separate some V segments, including TRBV6-2 and TRBV6-3.

Use of 60 Vbeta and 13 Jbeta primers characterized the PCR. Sequencing used immunoSEQ multiplex PCR; TCRdb keeps in-frame clones, though not all of them. The table shows around 140,000 clones, with 70% to 80% occurring only once. Points on this clone: As yet, its antigen is unknown.

The CDR3 runs 14 residues. V lost 7 bases to trimming and J lost 5 bases; unmatched junction nucleotides: 13. The germline V gene has CDR1 SQVTM and CDR2 ANQGSEA. The sequence derives from a female donor in good health and CMV-seronegative. The specimen sequenced was PBMCs. This chain links TRBV29-1 with TRBJ1-1; 7 bases agree with TRBD1. CDR3 sequence reads: CSGLRDSGQTEAFF. CDR3 bases: TGCAGCGGCCTCCGGGACAGCGGCCAAACTGAAGCTTTCTTT.